The 12 T cell receptor beta chains below all came from one sample that was sequenced in a study of post-analysis software for immune sequencing data. The study, taken as a whole, reports: Patients carried roughly 5 TRBV segments more frequently than controls did, and TRBV5-6, TRBV5-1 and TRBV20-1 were among them.

Unique molecular identifiers were built into the TCR beta cDNA libraries. TCRdb re-analysed the PCR reads in MiXCR, keeping a single row per CDR3 protein. The sample holds some 890,000 distinct CDR3 sequences; approximately 53% are singletons and the top ten take approximately 4.2%. These TCRs' antigens remain unknown. The specimen sequenced was blood. These receptors were taken from a girl under 18 with multiple sclerosis.

The chain has TRBV5-4 and TRBJ2-6; D unresolved. Trimming stripped 4 bases from V and 1 base from J, with 9 bases between. CDR1 is SGHNT and CDR2 is YYREEE in the germline V gene (reference sequence). This CDR3 spans 15 amino acids. The DNA of the CDR3 is TGTGCCAGCAGCGCCCAAACTTCTGGGGCCAACGTCCTGACTTTC. Translation: CASSAQTSGANVLTF.

This clonotype was counted a single time. The V call is TRBV29-1, the J call TRBJ2-7; TRBD2 agrees at 8 bases. J lost 0 bases, V lost 5 bases, and 6 bases had no gene match. The length of the CDR3 is 14 residues. CDR1 and CDR2 from the germline V gene are SQVTM and ANQGSEA. For the CDR3, the DNA is TGCAGCGTTTGGACTAGCTCGAGCTCCTACGAGCAGTACTTC. Translation gives CSVWTSSSSYEQYF.

The J gene is TRBJ2-3, the V gene TRBV30; D gene uncertain. The CDR3 is 12 residues long. Trimming removed 8 bases from V and 2 bases from J, with 11 bases in between. Germline CDR1 is GTSNPN and CDR2 is SVGIG (reference sequence). This chain's CDR3 is CAVREITDTQYF. The CDR3 DNA is TGTGCCGTCAGAGAGATCACAGATACGCAGTATTTT.

This sequence joins TRBV3-1 and TRBJ2-7, with D perhaps TRBD2 (7 bases). The V and J ends lost 1 base and 4 bases respectively, with 17 bases between them. This CDR3 comprises 16 residues. Germline CDR1 is LGHDT and CDR2 is YNNKEL (reference sequence). The CDR3 coding sequence is TGTGCCAGCAGCCAAGCTGCGCGGGGGACACCTTACGAGCAGTACTTC. It translates to CASSQAARGTPYEQYF.

The genes are TRBV6-4 and TRBJ1-1, with D tentatively TRBD1 (6 bases). Germline CDR1 reads MRHNA; CDR2 reads SNTAGT. V lost 3 bases and J lost 7, with 15 bases in between. The CDR3 totals 14 residues. CDR3 loop: CASSEGRKDSEAFF. CDR3 in DNA: TGTGCCAGCAGTGAGGGGAGGAAGGACAGTGAAGCTTTCTTT.

This chain joins TRBV14 and TRBJ2-7; D tentatively fits TRBD1 or TRBD2 (5 bases each). The germline V gene encodes CDR1 SGHDN and CDR2 FVKESK. The CDR3 contains 15 residues. The ends were cut back, 8 bases at V and 5 bases at J, with 22 bases in the middle. CDR3: CASRRWGIRLNEQYF. CDR3 nucleotide sequence: TGTGCCAGCCGCCGGTGGGGGATACGCCTCAACGAGCAGTACTTC.

The rearrangement links TRBV10-3 to TRBJ2-7; TRBD1 might be the D (5 bases). The germline V and J ends were trimmed by 5 bases and 0 bases, with 8 bases remaining between them. From germline, CDR1 is ENHRY and CDR2 SYGVKD. The CDR3 has 13 residues. The CDR3 DNA reads TGTGCCATCAGTTCAGGGATCTCCTACGAGCAGTACTTC. It codes for CAISSGISYEQYF.

This clonotype was detected only once. This sequence joins TRBV5-1 and TRBJ2-5; no firm D call. V lost 4 bases and J lost 2, with 18 bases in between. Germline-derived CDR1 and CDR2 are SGHRS and YFSETQ. The CDR3 has 16 amino acids. The DNA for the CDR3 is TGCGCCAGCAGCAGAGCCCCTCTAGTATCTCAAGAGACCCAGTACTTC. The encoded protein is CASSRAPLVSQETQYF.

J is TRBJ1-2 and V is TRBV10-3; tentatively, D is TRBD1 (6 bases). Germline V gene sequence: CDR1 ENHRY, CDR2 SYGVKD. Between the trimmed V and J ends, which lost 4 bases and 0 bases, there was a span of 15 bases. The CDR3 is 16 residues long. The CDR3 DNA follows: TGTGCCATCAGTGGGACAGTCCTAACCACTAACTATGGCTACACCTTC. Protein product: CAISGTVLTTNYGYTF.

J is TRBJ1-6 and V is TRBV28; no clear D gene. The CDR3 runs to 13 residues. The V gene's germline CDR1 is MDHEN and CDR2 SYDVKM. The V and J ends lost 10 bases and 8 bases respectively, with 15 bases between them. CDR3 protein: CAIGGQIDSPLHF. For the CDR3, the DNA is TGTGCCATCGGAGGGCAGATAGATTCACCCCTCCACTTT. The full variable domain, in which reference TRBV28 and TRBJ1-6 provide the parts outside the CDR3, is DVKVTQSSRYLVKRTGEKVFLECVQDMDHENMFWYRQDPGLGLRLIYFSYDVKMKEKGDIPEGYSVSREKKERFSLILESASTNQTSMYLCAIGGQIDSPLHFGNGTRLTVT.

The V call is TRBV5-5, the J call TRBJ1-2; D remains unclear. Trimming removed 3 bases at V and 5 bases at J, with 17 bases between. The CDR3 covers 15 residues. Per germline, CDR1 SGHKS and CDR2 YYEKEE (reference sequence). In nucleotides, the CDR3 is TGTGCCAGCAGCTCCCGGACTCTCGTAGGGTATGGCTACACCTTC. Translating gives CASSSRTLVGYGYTF. Supplemented by reference TRBV5-5 and TRBJ1-2, the full variable domain reads DAGVTQSPTHLIKTRGQQVTLRCSPISGHKSVSWYQQVLGQGPQFIFQYYEKEERGRGNFPDRFSARQFPNYSSELNVNALLLGDSALYLCASSSRTLVGYGYTFGSGTRLTVV.

V and J are TRBV29-1 and TRBJ2-7; a weak D match, TRBD2 (5 bases). This CDR3 spans 15 amino acids. Germline assignment: CDR1 SQVTM and CDR2 ANQGSEA. The V end lost 0 bases, the J end lost 3 bases, and 15 bases lay between the germline ends. CDR3 DNA sequence: TGCAGCGTTGAAGATCAAGTTGGACGGGGCTACGAGCAGTACTTC. Translation: CSVEDQVGRGYEQYF.